Shown below are 29 T cell receptor beta chains from a single sample sequenced in a study of molecular identifiers for immune sequencing clone quantification. TCRdb itself ran the PCR reads through MiXCR, one entry per CDR3 protein. In the table there are fewer than 45,000 distinct CDR3 sequences, less than 20% of which are singletons. Material: naive CD8+ T cells from blood, with Jurkat cell RNA spiked in. Documented subset: FACS-sorted CD8+CD4-CCR7+CD45RA+ naive T cells. The receptors stem from a human donor in good health. Some libraries in this study had Jurkat cell RNA spiked in.

A word on this clonotype: The DNA is omitted, as the CDR3 cannot be located on it reliably, and the CDR3 follows TCRdb's listing. The rearrangement uses TRBV7-5 and TRBJ1-3. TRBV7-5 corresponds to a pseudogene. Inclusive of both ends, the CDR3 amounts to 17 amino acids. This CDR3 is CISVPEARRSSGNTIYF.

Regarding this clonotype: This may come from a read error, since a much larger clone is one base off. The chain carries TRBV4-1 and TRBJ2-5; tentative D call: TRBD1 (5 bases). The CDR3 runs 14 residues. Germline CDR1 reads MGHRA; CDR2 reads YSYEKL. The CDR3 here is CANSHQRGHETQYF. The CDR3 DNA reads as TGCGCCAACAGCCATCAAAGGGGCCATGAGACCCAGTACTTC.

The gene calls are TRBV6-2 or TRBV6-3 and TRBJ2-7; no definite D call. The CDR3 length is 13 residues. Germline V CDR1 and CDR2: MNHEY, SVGEGT. V was cut by 2 bases and J by 3 bases, with 8 bases left in between. The CDR3 DNA is TGTGCCAGCAGTTACCTTTCCAGCTACGAGCAGTACTTC. Translated, it gives CASSYLSSYEQYF.

This chain joins TRBV4-3 and TRBJ2-7, with 12 positions matching TRBD2. The CDR3 extends over 15 amino acids. The V gene's germline CDR1 is LGHNA and CDR2 YSLEER. J lost 5 bases, V lost 4 bases, and 6 bases had no gene match. CDR3 loop: CASSRASGRAHEQYF. The CDR3 region has the DNA TGCGCCAGCAGCCGAGCTAGCGGGAGGGCCCACGAGCAGTACTTC.

Regarding this clonotype: A much larger clone is a single base away; this may be a read error. The chain uses TRBV28 and TRBJ1-5; D might be TRBD1 (5 bases). CDR3 length equals 13 residues. Looked up from germline, CDR1 is MDHEN and CDR2 is SYDVKM. CDR3 nucleotides: TGTGCCGGCAGTTTACGACAGCCTCAGCCCCAGCATTTT. Residues: CAGSLRQPQPQHF.

The CDR3 spells CASSNSGSTDTQYF. CDR3 DNA sequence: TGTGCCAGCAGTAATAGCGGGAGCACAGATACGCAGTATTTT. This sequence joins TRBV28 and TRBJ2-3, with 7 nucleotides matching TRBD2. J gave up 0 bases and V 5 bases, and 2 bases lay outside the gene matches. Germline V gene lookup returns CDR1 MDHEN and CDR2 SYDVKM. The CDR3 consists of 14 residues. The variable domain in full, with the rest retrieved from reference TRBV28 and TRBJ2-3, is DVKVTQSSRYLVKRTGEKVFLECVQDMDHENMFWYRQDPGLGLRLIYFSYDVKMKEKGDIPEGYSVSREKKERFSLILESASTNQTSMYLCASSNSGSTDTQYFGPGTRLTVL.

This clonotype showed up many times. This chain joins TRBV5-6 and TRBJ1-4; a possible D gene is TRBD1 (5 bases). This CDR3 has 13 amino acids. Germline-derived CDR1 and CDR2 are SGHDT and YYEEEE. V lost 3 bases, J lost 10 bases, and 13 bases lay in between. In DNA form, the CDR3 reads TGTGCCAGCAGCTATGGGGCGGGGGTAAAACTGTTTTTT. Its protein is CASSYGAGVKLFF.

This clonotype occurred a few times. This chain links TRBV29-1 with TRBJ2-4; D is undetermined. The germline V gene has CDR1 SQVTM and CDR2 ANQGSEA. The CDR3 length is 13 residues. V dropped 0 bases and J dropped 7 bases, with 10 bases sitting between them. CDR3 nucleotide sequence: TGCAGCGTTGAAGATCGGGTTAAGAACATTCAGTACTTC. Residues: CSVEDRVKNIQYF.

Remarks on this clonotype: The CDR3 end shows no conserved phenylalanine or tryptophan, and so a read error is likely. V and J are TRBV28 and TRBJ2-1; D ambiguous. Trimming took 2 bases from V and 3 from J, leaving 29 bases between them. CDR3 size: 21 residues. In germline, CDR1 is MDHEN, CDR2 SYDVKM. The CDR3 region has the DNA TGTGCCAGCAGTTTACTTTCCGCGCGGTGGTGGCAGAGCACCGACTACAATGAGCAGTTCCTC. Translated: CASSLLSARWWQSTDYNEQFL.

The table lists this clonotype with a few counts. The V gene is TRBV9, the J gene TRBJ2-7, with TRBD1 matching over 7 bases. V was pared by 3 bases and J by 5 bases, with 14 bases of the junction left unmatched. The germline V gene has CDR1 SGDLS and CDR2 YYNGEE. The CDR3 sequence is 16 residues long. The CDR3 sequence is CASSDNLRTGRDEQYF. Here the CDR3 DNA reads TGTGCCAGCAGCGACAATTTGAGGACAGGCCGGGACGAGCAGTACTTC.

This clonotype showed up just a few times. The chain uses TRBV28 and TRBJ2-7; tentative D call: TRBD2 (6 bases). Trimming pared 3 bases from V and 2 bases from J, leaving 11 bases between. Per the germline V gene, CDR1 is MDHEN and CDR2 is SYDVKM. This CDR3 has 14 amino acids. The DNA of the CDR3 is TGTGCCAGCAGTTTGGTGGGAGGACCCTACGAGCAGTACTTC. Protein sequence: CASSLVGGPYEQYF.

About this clonotype: One end of the junction does not line up with germline, which may come from a read error. The rearrangement uses TRBV25-1 and TRBJ2-1; unclear D gene. This CDR3 is built from 12 residues. Germline V gene sequence: CDR1 MGHDK, CDR2 SYGVNS. CDR3 residues: CASSNLASEQSF. DNA of the CDR3: TGTGCCAGCAGTAATCTGGCGAGTGAGCAGTCCTTC.

The chain couples TRBV4-1 to TRBJ2-6, with unresolved D. CDR3 length equals 16 residues. CDR1 and CDR2 (germline): MGHRA, YSYEKL. The ends were cut back, 4 bases at V and 0 bases at J, with 10 bases in the middle. CDR3 protein: CASSRVGGSGANVLTF. The CDR3 coding sequence is TGCGCCAGCAGCCGCGTCGGCGGCTCTGGGGCCAACGTCCTGACTTTC.

The chain carries TRBV7-9 and TRBJ2-7; D remains ambiguous. V was clipped by 4 bases and J by 6 bases, with 10 bases between them. The CDR3 has 12 residues. Germline CDR1 reads SEHNR; CDR2 reads FQNEAQ (reference sequence). The CDR3 coding sequence is TGTGCCAGCAGCTCAATAGCAGCCGAGCAGTACTTC. Its protein is CASSSIAAEQYF.

This clonotype has a handful of counts. The chain joins TRBV11-2 to TRBJ2-3, with TRBD2 as a possible D gene (6 bases). There are 15 residues in the CDR3. The V gene's germline CDR1 is SGHAT and CDR2 FQNNGV. V was trimmed by 5 bases and J by 1 base, leaving 13 bases between them. CDR3 sequence reads: CASSPHQRGTDTQYF. The CDR3 nucleotides are TGTGCCAGCAGCCCGCACCAGCGGGGCACAGATACGCAGTATTTT.

This clonotype has ten or more counts. The V and J genes are TRBV5-6 and TRBJ2-7; D not resolved. The CDR3 consists of 14 residues. The ends were cut back, 0 bases at V and 2 bases at J, with 9 bases in the middle. Germline assignment: CDR1 SGHDT and CDR2 YYEEEE. CDR3 loop: CASSLGQYTYEQYF. CDR3 in DNA: TGTGCCAGCAGCTTGGGCCAGTACACCTACGAGCAGTACTTC.

This clonotype was observed at least ten times. This chain uses TRBV7-9 with TRBJ1-2; D gene uncertain. The CDR3 length is 14 residues. Between the trimmed V and J ends, which lost 1 base and 2 bases, there was a span of 8 bases. CDR1 and CDR2 from the germline V gene are SEHNR and FQNEAQ (reference sequence). The CDR3 region has the DNA TGTGCCAGCAGCTTAGTTGAGGGAAACTATGGCTACACCTTC. It codes for CASSLVEGNYGYTF. The full variable domain, completed using reference TRBV7-9 and TRBJ1-2, is DTGVSQNPRHKITKRGQNVTFRCDPISEHNRLYWYRQTLGQGPEFLTYFQNEAQLEKSRLLSDRFSAERPKGSFSTLEIQRTEQGDSAMYLCASSLVEGNYGYTFGSGTRLTVV.

This clonotype came up a few times. The chain recombines TRBV7-6 with TRBJ2-7; D perhaps matches TRBD1 (6 bases). This CDR3 has 15 residues. The germline V gene encodes CDR1 SGHVS and CDR2 FNYEAQ. Trimming removed 1 base from V and 3 bases from J, with 13 bases in between. The DNA for the CDR3 is TGTGCCAGCAGCTTAGATGGACAGCTATTCTACGAGCAGTACTTC. It translates to CASSLDGQLFYEQYF. The full variable domain, in which reference TRBV7-6 and TRBJ2-7 provide the parts outside the CDR3, is GAGVSQSPRYKVTKRGQDVALRCDPISGHVSLYWYRQALGQGPEFLTYFNYEAQQDKSGLPNDRFSAERPEGSISTLTIQRTEQRDSAMYRCASSLDGQLFYEQYFGPGTRLTVT.

To note about this clonotype: A much larger clone sits a single nucleotide away, making a read error possible. V is TRBV6-5 and J is TRBJ2-1, with 7 bases aligning to TRBD2. V was clipped by 5 bases and J by 5 bases; unmatched bases: 9. The CDR3 runs to 15 residues. Germline V gives CDR1 MNHEY, CDR2 SVGAGI. CDR3: CASSPPLRGNNEQFF. The CDR3 nucleotides read TGTGCCAGCAGTCCCCCCCTGCGGGGGAACAATGAGCAGTTCTTC.

In its sample, this clonotype was seen many times. The chain couples TRBV20-1 to TRBJ2-7; D is unclear. The CDR3 loop spans 12 amino acids. Germline V gene data show CDR1 as DFQATT and CDR2 as SNEGSKA (reference sequence). Trimming cost V 0 bases and J 2 bases, with 5 bases left between them. CDR3 coding DNA: TGCAGTGCTAGAGACTATCCCTACGAGCAGTACTTC. It is translated as CSARDYPYEQYF.

This clonotype came up many times. The rearrangement joins TRBV7-6 to TRBJ1-3; D is undetermined. The germline V gene has CDR1 SGHVS and CDR2 FNYEAQ. CDR3 length equals 18 residues. With 5 bases removed from V and 4 bases from J, the gap between germline ends came to 24 bases. The CDR3 sequence is CASSPFLGARDGGNTIYF. CDR3 DNA sequence: TGTGCCAGCAGCCCTTTCCTCGGAGCCCGGGATGGAGGAAACACCATATATTTT.

Many counts were recorded for this clonotype. This rearrangement joins TRBV6-5 to TRBJ2-2; 9 positions match TRBD1. With V trimmed by 6 bases and J by 8 bases, 4 bases remained unmatched. CDR3 length equals 13 residues. Germline lookup yields CDR1 MNHEY and CDR2 SVGAGI. CDR3 region: CASRSTGGGELFF. CDR3 bases: TGTGCCAGCAGGTCGACAGGGGGGGGGGAGCTGTTTTTT.

The genes are TRBV27 and TRBJ2-4; 11 nucleotides line up with TRBD2. CDR1 is MNHEY and CDR2 is SMNVEV in the germline V gene (reference sequence). V shed 5 bases, J shed 0 bases, and the junction held 15 bases outside the gene matches. The length of the CDR3 is 20 residues. CDR3 sequence (DNA): TGTGCCAGCAGTCCCCGCGTTAGCGGGAGGGGGGGTTCAGCCAAAAACATTCAGTACTTC. This encodes CASSPRVSGRGGSAKNIQYF.

J is TRBJ2-7 and V is TRBV12-3 or TRBV12-4; D is perhaps TRBD1 (10 bases). The CDR3 runs to 17 residues. V lost 0 bases to trimming and J lost 9 bases, with 24 bases between them. The CDR3 DNA reads as TGTGCCAGCAGTTTAGCGCGGGGGGGGACAGGGGCAGGCGGGCAGTACTTC. Protein sequence: CASSLARGGTGAGGQYF.

The sample holds many counts of this clonotype. The chain employs TRBV18 and TRBJ2-3, with unresolved D. Trimming left V 2 bases short and J 0 bases short, with 9 bases between. The CDR3 is 15 residues long. Germline-derived CDR1 and CDR2 are KGHSH and LQKENI. CDR3 amino acids: CASSPGAHSTDTQYF. The CDR3 bases are TGTGCCAGCTCACCAGGAGCCCATAGCACAGATACGCAGTATTTT.

The V gene is TRBV11-1, the J gene TRBJ2-4; 11 nucleotides align to TRBD2. The ends lost 5 bases at V and 0 bases at J; junction bases unmatched: 3. The CDR3 extends over 16 amino acids. Germline V gene lookup returns CDR1 SGHAT and CDR2 FQDESV (reference sequence). The CDR3 nucleotides read TGTGCCAGCAGCGCCGGGACTAGCGGAGCCAAAAACATTCAGTACTTC. This encodes CASSAGTSGAKNIQYF.

This clonotype was seen many times. V gene TRBV7-9 combines with J gene TRBJ2-3; D ambiguous. The CDR3 is 14 amino acids. CDR1 is SEHNR and CDR2 is FQNEAQ in the germline V gene (reference sequence). Trimming removed 5 bases at V and 6 bases at J, with 15 bases between. The CDR3 nucleotides are TGTGCCAGCAGCCCCGAGGTCGGAAGGGATACGCAGTATTTT. Its translation is CASSPEVGRDTQYF.

At least ten counts were recorded for this clonotype. The chain carries TRBV12-3 or TRBV12-4 and TRBJ2-2; D gene uncertain. The CDR3 consists of 11 residues. V dropped 3 bases and J dropped 9 bases, with 5 bases sitting between them. The CDR3 spells CASSFVRELFF. The CDR3, as DNA: TGTGCCAGCAGTTTTGTCCGGGAGCTGTTTTTT.

A remark on this clonotype: Just one base apart from a much larger clone, this may be a read error. The chain links TRBV29-1 to TRBJ2-3, with 8 bases matching TRBD2. The V gene's germline CDR1 is SQVTM and CDR2 ANQGSEA. The length of the CDR3 is 13 residues. The CDR3 coding sequence is TGCGGCGTTGCTGGCGGGAGGTCAGATACGCAGTATTTT. Translated: CGVAGGRSDTQYF.